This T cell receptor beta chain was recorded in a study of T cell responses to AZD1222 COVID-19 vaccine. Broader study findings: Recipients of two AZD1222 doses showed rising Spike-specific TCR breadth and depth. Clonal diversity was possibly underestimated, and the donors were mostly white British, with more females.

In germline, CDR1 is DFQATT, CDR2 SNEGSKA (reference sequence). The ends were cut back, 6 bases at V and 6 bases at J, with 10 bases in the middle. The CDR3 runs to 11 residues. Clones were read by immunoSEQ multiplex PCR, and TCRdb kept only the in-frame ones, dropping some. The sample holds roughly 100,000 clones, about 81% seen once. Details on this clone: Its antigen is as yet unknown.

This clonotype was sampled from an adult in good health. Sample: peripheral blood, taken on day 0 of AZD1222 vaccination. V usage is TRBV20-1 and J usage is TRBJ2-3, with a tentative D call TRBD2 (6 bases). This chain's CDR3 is CSADRGDTQYF. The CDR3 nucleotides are TGCAGTGCCGACCGGGGGGATACGCAGTATTTT.